The rows below give T cell receptor beta chains drawn from one sample of a study of T cell changes during pregnancy in multiple sclerosis. Some clones are missing from TCRdb's copy, which holds only in-frame ones; the method was immunoSEQ multiplex PCR. The sample has some 77,000 clones, 90% to 95% seen once. Sequenced here: CD4+ T cells from peripheral blood mononuclear cells, sampled before pregnancy. Every receptor here comes from a female donor with multiple sclerosis, enrolled in a pregnancy study. The CDR3 runs from the conserved cysteine through the conserved F or W. D genes are given only for firm matches. Expanded clones get a size class; other rows say once, few or many, or leave the size out.

TRBV19	-	TRBJ1-1	-	CASSTGENTEAFF
TRBV28	-	TRBJ1-3	-	CASSRGGAGRKGNTIYF
TRBV30	-	TRBJ1-5	-	CAWSRDTSNQPQHF
TRBV7-2	-	TRBJ2-3	-	CASTWTTTLSTDTQYF
TRBV4-2	-	TRBJ1-6	TRBD1	CASSHPDRARSPLHF
TRBV5-1	-	TRBJ2-3	TRBD1	CASSLVPGQGGTDTQYF
TRBV6-5	-	TRBJ2-3	TRBD2	CASSYNGGATDTQYF
TRBV27	-	TRBJ1-4	-	CASSRQATNEKLFF
TRBV27	-	TRBJ2-5	TRBD2	CASTHRRVAGGLETQYF
TRBV6-1	-	TRBJ1-5	-	CASQGWGRNQPQHF
TRBV27	-	TRBJ2-5	-	CASSFSVGGRGTQYF
TRBV18	once	TRBJ2-5	TRBD2	CASSPLPGGGSRETQYF
TRBV29-1	-	TRBJ2-7	TRBD2	CSVTGLAGAEQYF
TRBV7-2	-	TRBJ2-5	TRBD1	CASSSDAGGQETQYF
TRBV28	-	TRBJ2-2	TRBD1	CASSMTGVRAGELFF
TRBV7-8	-	TRBJ2-2	TRBD2	CASSFAGGLTGELFF
TRBV28	-	TRBJ1-2	-	CASSLRGFYGYTF
TRBV6-6	-	TRBJ1-5	TRBD1	CASSRTGYAQPQHF
TRBV19	-	TRBJ2-7	-	CASKAEASYEQYF
TRBV7-2	-	TRBJ2-5	TRBD2	CASSLGRGRLAVGEETQYF
TRBV2	-	TRBJ1-2	-	CASRRTTASTIGYTF
TRBV5-1	-	TRBJ2-7	TRBD1	CASSLGQGSPYEQYF
TRBV19	few	TRBJ1-1	TRBD1	CASSFGQGALDTEAFF
TRBV7-3	few	TRBJ1-1	-	CASSRTPGENTEAFF
TRBV5-1	-	TRBJ2-1	-	CASSWGAGVSGNNEQFF
TRBV19	-	TRBJ1-5	-	CASSIGQPNQPQHF
TRBV29-1	-	TRBJ2-7	TRBD1	CSVGGGQGSYEQYF
TRBV15	-	TRBJ2-1	-	CATSGGLAYNEQFF
TRBV9	-	TRBJ2-5	TRBD2	CASSVGSGLQETQYF
TRBV6-6	-	TRBJ2-5	TRBD1	CASSRQGSRETQYF
TRBV5-1	-	TRBJ2-3	TRBD1	CASSLAGQGGTDTQYF
TRBV5-8	-	TRBJ1-4	-	CASRLAGGEEKLFF
TRBV5-4	-	TRBJ2-2	-	CASSPFTGMNTGELFF
TRBV5-1	-	TRBJ2-1	-	CASSFGGANEQFF
TRBV6-5	-	TRBJ2-7	-	CASSRDNYEQYF
TRBV28	-	TRBJ2-7	-	CASTYAGLRYEQYF
TRBV5-4	-	TRBJ2-7	-	CASSFGGVGYEQYF
TRBV5-1	once	TRBJ2-3	TRBD2	CASSLNGELAFDTQYF
TRBV9	-	TRBJ2-5	-	CASSATTTGSETQYF
TRBV19	-	TRBJ1-6	-	CASSLGSTNSPLHF
TRBV11-2	-	TRBJ1-1	-	CASSSTGNTEAFF
TRBV6-5	-	TRBJ2-3	-	CASSSSTDTQYF
TRBV10-2	-	TRBJ2-3	TRBD2	CASSDSGGTSDTQYF
TRBV18	-	TRBJ2-7	-	CASSPRKQVNPYEQYF
TRBV5-1	-	TRBJ1-4	-	CASSGGMLSEKLFF
TRBV18	-	TRBJ1-5	-	CASSPRQTANQPQHF
TRBV30	-	TRBJ1-5	-	CAWSAYRSNQPQHF
TRBV19	-	TRBJ1-1	-	CASSTYAAANTEAFF
TRBV6-1	-	TRBJ1-1	TRBD1	CASRIGDRGGTEAFF